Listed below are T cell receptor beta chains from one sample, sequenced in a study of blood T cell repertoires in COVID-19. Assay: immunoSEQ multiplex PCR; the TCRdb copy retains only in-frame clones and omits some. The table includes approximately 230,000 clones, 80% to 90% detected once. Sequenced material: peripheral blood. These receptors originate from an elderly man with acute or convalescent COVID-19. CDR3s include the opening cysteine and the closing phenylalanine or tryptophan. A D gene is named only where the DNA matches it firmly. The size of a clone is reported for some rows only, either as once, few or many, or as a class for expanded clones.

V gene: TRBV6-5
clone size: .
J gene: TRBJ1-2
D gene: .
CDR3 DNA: TGTGCCAGCAGTTACTCGGGAGGACGGAAAATTGATGGCTACACCTTC
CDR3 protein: CASSYSGGRKIDGYTF

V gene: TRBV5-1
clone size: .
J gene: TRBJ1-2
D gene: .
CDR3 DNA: TGCGCCAGCAGCTTGGAGACAGTCTATGGCTACACCTTC
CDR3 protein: CASSLETVYGYTF

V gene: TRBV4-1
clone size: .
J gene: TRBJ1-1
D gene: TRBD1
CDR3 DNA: TGCGCCAGCAGCCACGGGACAGGGGGCGTCAAGGACACTGAAGCTTTCTTT
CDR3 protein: CASSHGTGGVKDTEAFF

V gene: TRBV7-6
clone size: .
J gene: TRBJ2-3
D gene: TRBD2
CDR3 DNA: TGTGCCAGCAGCCCCCGGACTAGCTCTCGCACAGATACGCAGTATTTT
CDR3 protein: CASSPRTSSRTDTQYF

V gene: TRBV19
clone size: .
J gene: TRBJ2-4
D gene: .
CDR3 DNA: TGTGCCAGTAGTATAGTTCCTGACTTAGCCAAAAACATTCAGTACTTC
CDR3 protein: CASSIVPDLAKNIQYF

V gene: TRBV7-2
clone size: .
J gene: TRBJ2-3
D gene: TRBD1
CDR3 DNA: TGTGCCAGTACACGGGACAGGGCCACAGATACGCAGTATTTT
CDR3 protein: CASTRDRATDTQYF

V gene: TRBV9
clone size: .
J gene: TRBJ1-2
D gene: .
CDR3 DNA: TGTGCCAGCAGCGTAGATCTCCAGGGTCATGGCTACACCTTC
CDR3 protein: CASSVDLQGHGYTF

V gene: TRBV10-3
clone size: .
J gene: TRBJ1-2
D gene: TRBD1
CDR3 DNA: TGTGCCATCAGTGAGACGCAACAGGGGCGCGACTATGGCTACACCTTC
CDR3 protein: CAISETQQGRDYGYTF

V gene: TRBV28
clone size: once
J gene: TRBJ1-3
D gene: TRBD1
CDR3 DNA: TGTGCCAGCAGTTCTCTGCAGGGGGCCGGAAACACCATATATTTT
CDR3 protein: CASSSLQGAGNTIYF

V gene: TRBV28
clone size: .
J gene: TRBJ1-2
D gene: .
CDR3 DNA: TGTGCCAGCAGTTTGGTACAGACGGGGGGCTACACCTTC
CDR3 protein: CASSLVQTGGYTF

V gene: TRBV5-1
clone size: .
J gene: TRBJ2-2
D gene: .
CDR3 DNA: TGCGCCAGCAGCTTGGACGGGAACACCGGGGAGCTGTTTTTT
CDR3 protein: CASSLDGNTGELFF

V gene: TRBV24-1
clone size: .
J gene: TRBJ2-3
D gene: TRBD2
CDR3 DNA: TGTGCCACCAGTGACAAGAGCGGGGGGGAAGCAGATACGCAGTATTTT
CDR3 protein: CATSDKSGGEADTQYF

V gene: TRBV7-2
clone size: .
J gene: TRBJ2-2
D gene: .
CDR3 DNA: TGTGCCAGCAGCTTAGCGCGGAGCGGGAACACCGGGGAGCTGTTTTTT
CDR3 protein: CASSLARSGNTGELFF

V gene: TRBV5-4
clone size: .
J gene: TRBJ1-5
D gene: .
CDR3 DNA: TGTGCCAGCAGCTTGGGCAGGGACAATCAGCCCCAGCATTTT
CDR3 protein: CASSLGRDNQPQHF

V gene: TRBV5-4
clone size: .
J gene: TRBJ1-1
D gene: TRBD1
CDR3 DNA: TGTGCCAGCACCTTACCCGGGACAGGAAAGTTTGAAGCTTTCTTT
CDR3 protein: CASTLPGTGKFEAFF

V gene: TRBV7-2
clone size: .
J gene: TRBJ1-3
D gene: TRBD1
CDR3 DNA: TGTGCCAGCAGCTTAGTACCGGGACAGGGGGACGGAAACACCATATATTTT
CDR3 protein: CASSLVPGQGDGNTIYF

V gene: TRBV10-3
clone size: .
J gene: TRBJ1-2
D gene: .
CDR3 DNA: TGTGCCATCAGTGAGTACAGGGACAACTATGGCTACACCTTC
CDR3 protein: CAISEYRDNYGYTF

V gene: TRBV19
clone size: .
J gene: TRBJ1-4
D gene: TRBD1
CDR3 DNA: TGTGCCAGCCGGGACAGGGGTGCAACTAATGAAAAACTGTTTTTT
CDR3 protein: CASRDRGATNEKLFF

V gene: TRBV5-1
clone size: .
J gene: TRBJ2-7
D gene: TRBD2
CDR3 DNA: TGCGCCAGCAGCTTGACTAGCGGGGGATATTACGAGCAGTACTTC
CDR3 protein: CASSLTSGGYYEQYF

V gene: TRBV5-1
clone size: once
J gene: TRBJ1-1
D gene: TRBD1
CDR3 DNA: TGCGCCAGCAGCCCTAGCACCGGGACAGGGTTTGGGGGTGAAGCTTTCTTT
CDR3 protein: CASSPSTGTGFGGEAFF

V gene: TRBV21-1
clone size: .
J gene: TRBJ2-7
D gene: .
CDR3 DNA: TGTGCCACGGGACTAGCGGGAGAAATCTACGAGCAGTACTTC
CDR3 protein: CATGLAGEIYEQYF

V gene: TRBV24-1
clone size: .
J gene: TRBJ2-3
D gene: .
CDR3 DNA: TGTGCCACCAGTCCTAATAGGAGGGGGCTTAGCACAGATACGCAGTATTTT
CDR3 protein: CATSPNRRGLSTDTQYF

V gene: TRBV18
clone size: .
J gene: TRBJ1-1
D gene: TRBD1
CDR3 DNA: TGTGCCAGCTCACGGGACAGCCAGGACACTGAAGCTTTCTTT
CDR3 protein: CASSRDSQDTEAFF

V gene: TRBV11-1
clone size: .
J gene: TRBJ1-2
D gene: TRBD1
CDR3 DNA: TGTGCCAGCAGCTTACCGACAGGGAATGGCTACACCTTC
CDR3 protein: CASSLPTGNGYTF

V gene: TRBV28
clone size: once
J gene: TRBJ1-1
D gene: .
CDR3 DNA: TGTGCCAGCAGTGCCCCCGGTGGGAACACTGAAGCTTTCTTT
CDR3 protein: CASSAPGGNTEAFF

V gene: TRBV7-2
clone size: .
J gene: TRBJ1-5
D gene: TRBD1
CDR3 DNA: TGTGCCAGCAGCTTAAAGGGGGCTAGCAATCAGCCCCAGCATTTT
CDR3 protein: CASSLKGASNQPQHF

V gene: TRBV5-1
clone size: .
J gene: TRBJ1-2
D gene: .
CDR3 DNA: TGCGCCAGCAGCAGTGGGGGGTTGGATGGCTACACCTTC
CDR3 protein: CASSSGGLDGYTF

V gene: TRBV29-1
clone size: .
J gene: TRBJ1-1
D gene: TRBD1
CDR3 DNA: TGCAGCGTCGGGACAGGGGGAACTGAAGCTTTCTTT
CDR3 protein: CSVGTGGTEAFF

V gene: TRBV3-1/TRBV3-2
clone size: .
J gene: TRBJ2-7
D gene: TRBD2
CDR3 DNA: TGTGCCAGCAGCCAAGTGATGACTAGCGGGAGTAGGTACGAGCAGTACTTC
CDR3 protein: CASSQVMTSGSRYEQYF

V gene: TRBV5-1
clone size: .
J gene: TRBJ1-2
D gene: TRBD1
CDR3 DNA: TGCGCCAGCAGCCACAGACAGGGGGCAATCGATGGCTACACCTTC
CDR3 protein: CASSHRQGAIDGYTF

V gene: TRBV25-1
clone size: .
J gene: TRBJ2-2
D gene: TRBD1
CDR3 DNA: TGTGCCAGCAGTGACCTAAAACCCGGACAGGGGCTCACCGGGGAGCTGTTTTTT
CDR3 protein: CASSDLKPGQGLTGELFF

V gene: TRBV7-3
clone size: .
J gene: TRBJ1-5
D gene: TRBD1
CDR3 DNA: TGTGCCAGCAGCTTAGTAGGGGGCGGTCAGCCCCAGCATTTT
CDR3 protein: CASSLVGGGQPQHF

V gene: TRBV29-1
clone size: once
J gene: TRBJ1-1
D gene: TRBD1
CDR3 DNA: TGCAGCGCCAACGACAGGGGGGGCACTGAAGCTTTCTTT
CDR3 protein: CSANDRGGTEAFF

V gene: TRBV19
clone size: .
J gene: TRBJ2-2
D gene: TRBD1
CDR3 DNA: TGTGCCAGCACAGGGGGCCGCGCGAACACCGGGGAGCTGTTTTTT
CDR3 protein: CASTGGRANTGELFF

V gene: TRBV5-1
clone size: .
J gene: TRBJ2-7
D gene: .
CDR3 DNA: TGCGCCAGCAGCTTGGCAGCAGGTATCACCTACGAGCAGTACTTC
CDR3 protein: CASSLAAGITYEQYF

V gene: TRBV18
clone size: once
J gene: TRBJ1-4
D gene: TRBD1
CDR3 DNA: TGTGCCAGCTCACCCGCGACAGGGGATGAAAAACTGTTTTTT
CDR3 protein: CASSPATGDEKLFF

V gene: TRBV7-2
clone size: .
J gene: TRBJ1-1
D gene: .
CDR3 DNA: TGTGCCAGCAGCTCTCGACAGGCTGAAGCTTTCTTT
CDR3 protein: CASSSRQAEAFF

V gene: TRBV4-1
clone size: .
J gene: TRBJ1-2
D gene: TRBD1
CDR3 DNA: TGCGCCAGCAGCCTTGGACAGGGAGTGAACTATGGCTACACCTTC
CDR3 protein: CASSLGQGVNYGYTF

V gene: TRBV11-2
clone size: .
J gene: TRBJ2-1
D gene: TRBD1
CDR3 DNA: TGTGCCAGCACCGTGAGAGGGACAGGTTCGTATGAGCAGTTCTTC
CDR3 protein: CASTVRGTGSYEQFF

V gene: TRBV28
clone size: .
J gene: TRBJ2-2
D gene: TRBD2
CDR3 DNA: TGTGCCAGCAGTCCCTCGGGGAGGGCCCACACCGGGGAGCTGTTTTTT
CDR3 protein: CASSPSGRAHTGELFF

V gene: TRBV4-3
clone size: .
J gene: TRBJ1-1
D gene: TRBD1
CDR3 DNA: TGCGCCAGCTCCGGGACAGCGAACACTGAAGCTTTCTTT
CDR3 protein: CASSGTANTEAFF

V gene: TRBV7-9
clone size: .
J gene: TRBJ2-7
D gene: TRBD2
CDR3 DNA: TGTGCCAGCTCCATCAGCGGGAGGTCCTACGAGCAGTACTTC
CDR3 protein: CASSISGRSYEQYF

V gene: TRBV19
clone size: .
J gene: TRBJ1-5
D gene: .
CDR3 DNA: TGTGCCAGTACCCACATCTGGGGAGATCAGCCCCAGCATTTT
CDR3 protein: CASTHIWGDQPQHF

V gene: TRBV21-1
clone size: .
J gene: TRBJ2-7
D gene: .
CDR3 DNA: TGTGCCAGCAGCAAAGCTCGAGCTCCCCGGTGGGGACTAGCGCCAAGCGCCTCCTACGAGCAGTACTTC
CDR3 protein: CASSKARAPRWGLAPSASYEQYF

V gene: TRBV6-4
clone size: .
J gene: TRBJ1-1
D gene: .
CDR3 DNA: TGTGCCAGCAGAAGACAGGTGAAGAACACTGAAGCTTTCTTT
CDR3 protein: CASRRQVKNTEAFF

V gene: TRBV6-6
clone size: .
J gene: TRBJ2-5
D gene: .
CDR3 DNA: TGTGCCAGCAGTTCCTATTTGGAGACCCAGTACTTC
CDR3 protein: CASSSYLETQYF